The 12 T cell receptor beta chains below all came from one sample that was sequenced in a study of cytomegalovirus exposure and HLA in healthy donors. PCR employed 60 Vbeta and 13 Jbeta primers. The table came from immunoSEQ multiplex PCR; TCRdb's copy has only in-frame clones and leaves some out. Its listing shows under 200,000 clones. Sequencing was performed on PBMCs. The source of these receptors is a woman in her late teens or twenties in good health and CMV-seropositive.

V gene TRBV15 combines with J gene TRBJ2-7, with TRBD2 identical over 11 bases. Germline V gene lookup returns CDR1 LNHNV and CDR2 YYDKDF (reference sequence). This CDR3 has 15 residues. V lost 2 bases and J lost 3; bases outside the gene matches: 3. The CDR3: CATSRPGTSGYEQYF. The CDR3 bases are TGTGCCACCAGCAGACCCGGGACTAGCGGCTACGAGCAGTACTTC.

CDR3 region: CASSHRRDRVNTEAFF. The CDR3 bases are TGCGCCAGCAGCCACCGCCGGGACAGGGTGAACACTGAAGCTTTCTTT. The genes are TRBV4-1 and TRBJ1-1; TRBD1 aligns across 9 bases. CDR1 is MGHRA, CDR2 YSYEKL, per germline. The CDR3 loop spans 16 amino acids. Trimming removed 3 bases from V and 0 bases from J; junction bases left unmatched: 5.

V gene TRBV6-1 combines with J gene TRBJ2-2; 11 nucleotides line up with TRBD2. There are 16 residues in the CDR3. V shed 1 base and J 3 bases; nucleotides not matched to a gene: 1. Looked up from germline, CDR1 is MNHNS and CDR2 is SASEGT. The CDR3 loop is CASSEELAGDTGELFF. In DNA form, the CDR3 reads TGTGCCAGCAGTGAAGAACTAGCGGGAGACACCGGGGAGCTGTTTTTT.

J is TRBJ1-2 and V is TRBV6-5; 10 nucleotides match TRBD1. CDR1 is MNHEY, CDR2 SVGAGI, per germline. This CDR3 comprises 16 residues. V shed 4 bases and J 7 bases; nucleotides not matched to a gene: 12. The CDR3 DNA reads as TGTGCCAGCAGTTTTCTTCGTCGGACAGGGGGGGGTGGCTACACCTTC. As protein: CASSFLRRTGGGGYTF.

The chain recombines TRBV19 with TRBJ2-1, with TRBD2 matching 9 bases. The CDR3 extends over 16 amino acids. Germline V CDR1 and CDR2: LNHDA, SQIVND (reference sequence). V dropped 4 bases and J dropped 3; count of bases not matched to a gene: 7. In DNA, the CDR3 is TGTGCCAGTAGTACGTACGCGGGAGGGAGCTACAATGAGCAGTTCTTC. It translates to CASSTYAGGSYNEQFF.

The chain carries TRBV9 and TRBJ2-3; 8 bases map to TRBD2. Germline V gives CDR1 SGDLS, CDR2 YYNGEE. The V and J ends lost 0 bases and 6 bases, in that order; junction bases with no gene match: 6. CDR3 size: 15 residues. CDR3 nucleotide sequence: TGTGCCAGCAGCGTAGGAACTAGCGGCCGGGATACGCAGTATTTT. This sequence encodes CASSVGTSGRDTQYF. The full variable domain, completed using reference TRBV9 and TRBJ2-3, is DSGVTQTPKHLITATGQRVTLRCSPRSGDLSVYWYQQSLDQGLQFLIQYYNGEERAKGNILERFSAQQFPDLHSELNLSSLELGDSALYFCASSVGTSGRDTQYFGPGTRLTVL.

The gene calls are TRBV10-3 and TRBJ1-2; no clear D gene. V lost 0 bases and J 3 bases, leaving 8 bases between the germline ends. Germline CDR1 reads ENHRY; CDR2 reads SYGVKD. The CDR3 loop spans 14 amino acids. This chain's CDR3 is CAISESMADYGYTF. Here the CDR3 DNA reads TGTGCCATCAGTGAGTCGATGGCTGACTATGGCTACACCTTC.

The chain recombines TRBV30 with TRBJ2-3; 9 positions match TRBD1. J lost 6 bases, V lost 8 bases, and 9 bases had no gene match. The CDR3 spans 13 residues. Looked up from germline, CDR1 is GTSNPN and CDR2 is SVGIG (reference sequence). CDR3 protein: CARSQGAGDTQYF. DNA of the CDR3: TGTGCCCGGTCACAGGGGGCGGGGGATACGCAGTATTTT. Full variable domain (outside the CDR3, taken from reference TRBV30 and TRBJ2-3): SQTIHQWPATLVQPVGSPLSLECTVEGTSNPNLYWYRQAAGRGLQLLFYSVGIGQISSEVPQNLSASRPQDRQFILSSKKLLLSDSGFYLCARSQGAGDTQYFGPGTRLTVL.

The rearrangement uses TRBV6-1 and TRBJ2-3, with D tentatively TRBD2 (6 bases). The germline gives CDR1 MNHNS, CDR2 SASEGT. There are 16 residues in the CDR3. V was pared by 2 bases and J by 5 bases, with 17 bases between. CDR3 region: CASSEFGTRAGDTQYF. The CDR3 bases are TGTGCCAGCAGTGAATTCGGGACTCGGGCGGGAGATACGCAGTATTTT.

DNA for the CDR3: TGTGCCAGCAGTTGGGACAGGCAGAACACCATATATTTT. Its translation is CASSWDRQNTIYF. The V gene is TRBV2, the J gene TRBJ1-3; 8 nucleotides align to TRBD1. Per germline, CDR1 SNHLY and CDR2 FYNNEI. Unmatched junction bases numbered 4, after V lost 5 bases and J lost 7 bases. The CDR3 is made up of 13 amino acids.

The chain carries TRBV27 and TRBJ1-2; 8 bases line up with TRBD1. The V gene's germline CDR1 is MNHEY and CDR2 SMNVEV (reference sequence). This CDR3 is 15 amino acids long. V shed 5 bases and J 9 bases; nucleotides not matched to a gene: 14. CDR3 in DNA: TGTGCCAGCAGTCCGGAGGACAGGGAAAAGGTCTGCTACACCTTC. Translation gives CASSPEDREKVCYTF.

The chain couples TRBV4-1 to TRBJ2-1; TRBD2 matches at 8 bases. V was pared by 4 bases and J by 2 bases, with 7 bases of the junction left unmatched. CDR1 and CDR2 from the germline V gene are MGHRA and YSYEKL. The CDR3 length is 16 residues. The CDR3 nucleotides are TGCGCCAGCAGCCCCGGGACTAGATGGACCTACAATGAGCAGTTCTTC. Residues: CASSPGTRWTYNEQFF.